This TCR beta chain was recorded in a study of early T cells in non-severe SARS-CoV-2 infection. The wider study: Bulk RNA from unsorted whole blood was sequenced; chains were unpaired. Study-wide findings and caveats: Clonotype matching in VDJdb favored anti-spike CD8 responses and did not capture private and CD4 specificities.

This clonotype was seen more than once but under ten times. Its specificity is not known. This CDR3 comprises 13 residues. CDR1 is MGHRA, CDR2 YSYEKL, per germline. V lost 1 base to trimming and J lost 4 bases, with 5 bases between them. From the 5' RACE reads, TCRdb called clonotypes with MiXCR, one entry per CDR3 protein. The table lists over 50,000 distinct CDR3 sequences, around 8% of them singletons, with about 9.2% in the top ten. The TCR comes from an adult who was a healthcare worker with PCR-confirmed SARS-CoV-2 infection or an uninfected control (not recorded which). The genes are TRBV4-1 and TRBJ2-1; no clear D gene. Sequencing was done on a sample of whole blood. Here the CDR3 DNA reads TGCGCCAGCAGCCAAGTAGGTTACAATGAGCAGTTCTTC. Translation: CASSQVGYNEQFF.